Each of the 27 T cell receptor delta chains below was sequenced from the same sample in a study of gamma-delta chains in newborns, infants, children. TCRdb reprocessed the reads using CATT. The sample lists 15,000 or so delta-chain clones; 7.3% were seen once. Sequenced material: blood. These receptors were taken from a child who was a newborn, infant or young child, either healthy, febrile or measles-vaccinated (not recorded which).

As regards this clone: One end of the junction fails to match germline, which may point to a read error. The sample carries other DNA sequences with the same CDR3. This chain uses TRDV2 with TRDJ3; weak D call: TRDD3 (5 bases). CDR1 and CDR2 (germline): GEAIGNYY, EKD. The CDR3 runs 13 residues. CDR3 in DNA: TGTGCCTGCGATACCTGTGACACCCGACAGATGTTTTTC. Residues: CACDTCDTRQMFF.

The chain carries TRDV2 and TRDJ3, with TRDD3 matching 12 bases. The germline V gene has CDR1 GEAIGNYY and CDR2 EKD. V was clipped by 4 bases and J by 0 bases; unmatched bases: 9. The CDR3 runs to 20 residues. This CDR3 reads CACETLGDTQSSWDTRQMFF. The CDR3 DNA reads TGTGCCTGTGAAACCCTGGGGGATACGCAGAGCTCCTGGGACACCCGACAGATGTTTTTC.

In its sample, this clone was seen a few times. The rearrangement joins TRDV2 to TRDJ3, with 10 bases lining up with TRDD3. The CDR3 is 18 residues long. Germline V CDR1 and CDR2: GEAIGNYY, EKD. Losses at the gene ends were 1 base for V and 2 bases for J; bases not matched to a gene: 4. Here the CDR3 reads CACDTLGDRTWDTRQMFF. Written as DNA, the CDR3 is TGTGCCTGTGACACACTGGGGGATCGGACCTGGGACACCCGACAGATGTTTTTC.

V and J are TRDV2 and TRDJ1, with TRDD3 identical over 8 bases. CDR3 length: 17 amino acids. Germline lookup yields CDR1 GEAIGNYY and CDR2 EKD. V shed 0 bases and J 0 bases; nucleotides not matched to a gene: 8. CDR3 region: CACDTWGMGPYTDKLIF. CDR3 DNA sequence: TGTGCCTGTGACACCTGGGGGATGGGACCCTACACCGATAAACTCATCTTT.

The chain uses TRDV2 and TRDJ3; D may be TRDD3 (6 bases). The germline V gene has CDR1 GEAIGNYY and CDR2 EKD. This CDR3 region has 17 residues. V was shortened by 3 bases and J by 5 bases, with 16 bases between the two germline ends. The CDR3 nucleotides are TGTGCCTGTGACGCCTTACTGGGAATGAGGGACACCCGACAGATGTTTTTC. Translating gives CACDALLGMRDTRQMFF.

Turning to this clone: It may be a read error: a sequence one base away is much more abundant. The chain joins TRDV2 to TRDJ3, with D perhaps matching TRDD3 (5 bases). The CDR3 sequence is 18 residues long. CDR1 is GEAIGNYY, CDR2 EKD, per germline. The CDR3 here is CAFDTVGSSSWDTRQMFF. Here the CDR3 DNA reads TGTGCCTTTGACACCGTGGGGTCCAGCTCCTGGGACACCCGACAGATGTTTTTC.

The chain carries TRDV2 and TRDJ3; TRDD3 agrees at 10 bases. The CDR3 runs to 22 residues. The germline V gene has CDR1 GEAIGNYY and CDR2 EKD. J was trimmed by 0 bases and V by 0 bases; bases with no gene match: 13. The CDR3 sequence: CACDTVLLGDNTSSWDTRQMFF. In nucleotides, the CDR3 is TGTGCCTGTGACACCGTGCTCCTGGGGGATAACACAAGCTCCTGGGACACCCGACAGATGTTTTTC.

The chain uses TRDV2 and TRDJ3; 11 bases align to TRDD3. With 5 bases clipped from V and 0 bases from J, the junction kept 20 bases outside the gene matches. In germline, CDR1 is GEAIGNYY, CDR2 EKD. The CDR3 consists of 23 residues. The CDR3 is CACGDGFTVLGDSGSWDTRQMFF. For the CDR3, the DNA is TGTGCCTGTGGCGACGGTTTTACTGTACTGGGGGATAGTGGCTCCTGGGACACCCGACAGATGTTTTTC.

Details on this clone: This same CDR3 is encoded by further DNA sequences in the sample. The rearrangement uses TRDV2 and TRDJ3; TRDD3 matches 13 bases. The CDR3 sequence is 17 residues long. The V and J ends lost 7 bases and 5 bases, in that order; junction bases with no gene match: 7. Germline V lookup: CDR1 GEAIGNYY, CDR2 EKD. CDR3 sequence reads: CACEALGDTRDTRQMFF. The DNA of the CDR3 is TGTGCCTGCGAGGCACTGGGGGATACGAGGGACACCCGACAGATGTTTTTC.

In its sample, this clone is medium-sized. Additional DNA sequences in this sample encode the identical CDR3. CDR3 region: CACDYWGSWDTRQMFF. The CDR3 DNA reads as TGTGCCTGTGACTACTGGGGCTCCTGGGACACCCGACAGATGTTTTTC. The rearrangement uses TRDV2 and TRDJ3; 7 bases fit TRDD3. Germline values: CDR1 GEAIGNYY, CDR2 EKD. The CDR3 extends over 16 amino acids. Trimming took 3 bases from V and 0 from J; bases not matched to a gene: 1.

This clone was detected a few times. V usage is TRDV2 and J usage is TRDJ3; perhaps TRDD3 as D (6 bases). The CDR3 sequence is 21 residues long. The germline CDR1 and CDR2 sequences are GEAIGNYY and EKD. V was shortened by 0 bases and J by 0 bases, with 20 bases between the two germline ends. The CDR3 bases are TGTGCCTGTGACACCGTGGCTTCTGGGGTATACGCCTCCTGGGACACCCGACAGATGTTTTTC. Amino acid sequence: CACDTVASGVYASWDTRQMFF.

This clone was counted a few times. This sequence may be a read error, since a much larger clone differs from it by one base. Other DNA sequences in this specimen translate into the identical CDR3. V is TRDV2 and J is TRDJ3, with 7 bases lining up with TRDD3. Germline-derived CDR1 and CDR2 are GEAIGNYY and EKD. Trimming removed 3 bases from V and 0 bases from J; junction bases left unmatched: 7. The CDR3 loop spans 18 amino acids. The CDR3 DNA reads TGTGCCTGTGACGCCTGGGGGCCGAGCTCCTGGGACACCCGACAGATGTTTTTC. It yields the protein CACDAWGPSSWDTRQMFF.

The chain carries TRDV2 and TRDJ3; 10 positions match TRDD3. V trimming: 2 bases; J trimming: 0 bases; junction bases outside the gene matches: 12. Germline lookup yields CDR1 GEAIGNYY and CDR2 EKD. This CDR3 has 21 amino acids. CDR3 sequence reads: CACDSANTGGFSSWDTRQMFF. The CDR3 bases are TGTGCCTGTGACAGCGCAAATACTGGGGGATTCAGCTCCTGGGACACCCGACAGATGTTTTTC.

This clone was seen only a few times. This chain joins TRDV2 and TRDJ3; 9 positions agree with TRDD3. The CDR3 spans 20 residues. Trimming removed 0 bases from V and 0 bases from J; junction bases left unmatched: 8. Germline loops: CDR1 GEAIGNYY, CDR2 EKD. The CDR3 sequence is CACDTVKYWGSSWDTRQMFF. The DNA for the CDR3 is TGTGCCTGTGACACCGTGAAGTACTGGGGGAGCTCCTGGGACACCCGACAGATGTTTTTC.

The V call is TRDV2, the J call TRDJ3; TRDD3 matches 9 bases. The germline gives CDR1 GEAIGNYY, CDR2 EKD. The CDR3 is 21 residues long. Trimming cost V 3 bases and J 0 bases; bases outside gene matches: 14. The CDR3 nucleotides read TGTGCCTGTGACCCCCCTTCGGACTGGGGGAGCGACTCCTGGGACACCCGACAGATGTTTTTC. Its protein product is CACDPPSDWGSDSWDTRQMFF.

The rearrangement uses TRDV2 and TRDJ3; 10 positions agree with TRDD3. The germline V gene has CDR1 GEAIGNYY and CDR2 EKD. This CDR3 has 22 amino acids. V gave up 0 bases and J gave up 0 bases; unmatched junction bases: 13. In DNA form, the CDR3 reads TGTGCCTGTGACACCCCTGTTACTGGGGGATTTCTCCTCTCCTGGGACACCCGACAGATGTTTTTC. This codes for CACDTPVTGGFLLSWDTRQMFF.

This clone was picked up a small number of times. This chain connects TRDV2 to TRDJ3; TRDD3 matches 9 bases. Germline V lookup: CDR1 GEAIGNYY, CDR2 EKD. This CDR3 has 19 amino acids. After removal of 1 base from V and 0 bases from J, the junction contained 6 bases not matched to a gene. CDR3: CACDTWGIKPSWDTRQMFF. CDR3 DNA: TGTGCCTGTGACACATGGGGGATAAAGCCCTCCTGGGACACCCGACAGATGTTTTTC.

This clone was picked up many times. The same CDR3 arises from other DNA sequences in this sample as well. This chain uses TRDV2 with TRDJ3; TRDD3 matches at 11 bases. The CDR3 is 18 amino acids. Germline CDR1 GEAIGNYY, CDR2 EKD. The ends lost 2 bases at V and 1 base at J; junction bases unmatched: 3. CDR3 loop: CACDILGDTSWDTRQMFF. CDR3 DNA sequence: TGTGCCTGTGACATTTTGGGGGATACGTCCTGGGACACCCGACAGATGTTTTTC.

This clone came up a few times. The CDR3 sequence: CALGELLLGDTLTAQLFF. Written as DNA, the CDR3 is TGTGCTCTTGGGGAACTCCTACTGGGGGATACTTTGACAGCACAACTCTTCTTT. The chain joins TRDV1 to TRDJ2, with 11 bases identical to TRDD3. The germline V gene has CDR1 TSWWSYY and CDR2 QGS. The CDR3 has 18 amino acids. The V gene end was trimmed by 0 bases and the J gene end by 0 bases; junction bases not matched to a gene: 3.

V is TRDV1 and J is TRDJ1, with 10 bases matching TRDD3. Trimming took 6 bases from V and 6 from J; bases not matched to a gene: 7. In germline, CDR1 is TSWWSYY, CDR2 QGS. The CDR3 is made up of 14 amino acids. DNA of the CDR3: TGTGCTCTTGGTTACGTCCTGGGGGATAATAAACTCATCTTT. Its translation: CALGYVLGDNKLIF.

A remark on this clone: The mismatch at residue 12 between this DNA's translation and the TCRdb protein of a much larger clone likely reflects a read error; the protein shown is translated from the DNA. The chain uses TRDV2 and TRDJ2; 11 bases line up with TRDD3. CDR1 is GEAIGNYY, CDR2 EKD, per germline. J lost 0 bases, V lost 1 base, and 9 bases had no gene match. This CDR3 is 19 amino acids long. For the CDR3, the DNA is TGTGCCTGTGACACGATTGGGGGATACGTTGAAACTTTGACAGCACAACTCTTCTTT. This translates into CACDTIGGYVETLTAQLFF.

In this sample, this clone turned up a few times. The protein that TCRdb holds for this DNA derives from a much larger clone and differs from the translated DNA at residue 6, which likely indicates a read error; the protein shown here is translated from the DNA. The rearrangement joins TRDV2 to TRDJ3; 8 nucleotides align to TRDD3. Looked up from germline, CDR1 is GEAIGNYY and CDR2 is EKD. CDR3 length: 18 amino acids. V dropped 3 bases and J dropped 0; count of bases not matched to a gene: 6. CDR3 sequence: CACDPLLGGSWDTRQMFF. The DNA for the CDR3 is TGTGCCTGTGACCCCTTACTGGGGGGCTCCTGGGACACCCGACAGATGTTTTTC.

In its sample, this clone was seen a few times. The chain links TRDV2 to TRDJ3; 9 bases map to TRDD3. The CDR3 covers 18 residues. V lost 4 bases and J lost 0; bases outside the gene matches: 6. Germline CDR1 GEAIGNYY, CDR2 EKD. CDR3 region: CACDLLGDHSWDTRQMFF. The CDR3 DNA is TGTGCCTGTGATTTACTGGGGGACCACTCCTGGGACACCCGACAGATGTTTTTC.

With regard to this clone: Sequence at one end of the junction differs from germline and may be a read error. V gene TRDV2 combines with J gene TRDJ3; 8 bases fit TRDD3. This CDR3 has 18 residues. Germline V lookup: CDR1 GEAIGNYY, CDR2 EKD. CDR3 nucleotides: TGTGCCTGTGACACCGCTGGGGGACCCTCCCGGGACACCCGACAGATGTTTTTC. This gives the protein CACDTAGGPSRDTRQMFF.

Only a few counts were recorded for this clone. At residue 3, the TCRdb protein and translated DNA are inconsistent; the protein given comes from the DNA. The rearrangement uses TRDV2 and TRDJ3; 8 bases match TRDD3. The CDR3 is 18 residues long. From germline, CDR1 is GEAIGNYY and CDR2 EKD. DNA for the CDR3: TGTGCCCGTGACAAATTACTGGGGGCTTCCTGGGACACCCGACAGATGTTTTTC. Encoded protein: CARDKLLGASWDTRQMFF.

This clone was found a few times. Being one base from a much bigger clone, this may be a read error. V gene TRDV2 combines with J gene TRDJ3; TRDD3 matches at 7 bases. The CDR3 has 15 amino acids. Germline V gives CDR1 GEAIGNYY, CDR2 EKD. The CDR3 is CACDWGTWDTRQVFF. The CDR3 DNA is TGTGCCTGTGACTGGGGGACCTGGGACACCCGACAGGTGTTTTTC.

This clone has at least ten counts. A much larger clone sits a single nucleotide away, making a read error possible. The CDR3 loop is CACDTWGIDELIF. CDR3 bases: TGTGCCTGTGACACCTGGGGGATCGATGAACTCATCTTT. This chain links TRDV2 with TRDJ1, with 8 nucleotides matching TRDD3. CDR1 GEAIGNYY and CDR2 EKD come from the germline V gene. The CDR3 has 13 amino acids.